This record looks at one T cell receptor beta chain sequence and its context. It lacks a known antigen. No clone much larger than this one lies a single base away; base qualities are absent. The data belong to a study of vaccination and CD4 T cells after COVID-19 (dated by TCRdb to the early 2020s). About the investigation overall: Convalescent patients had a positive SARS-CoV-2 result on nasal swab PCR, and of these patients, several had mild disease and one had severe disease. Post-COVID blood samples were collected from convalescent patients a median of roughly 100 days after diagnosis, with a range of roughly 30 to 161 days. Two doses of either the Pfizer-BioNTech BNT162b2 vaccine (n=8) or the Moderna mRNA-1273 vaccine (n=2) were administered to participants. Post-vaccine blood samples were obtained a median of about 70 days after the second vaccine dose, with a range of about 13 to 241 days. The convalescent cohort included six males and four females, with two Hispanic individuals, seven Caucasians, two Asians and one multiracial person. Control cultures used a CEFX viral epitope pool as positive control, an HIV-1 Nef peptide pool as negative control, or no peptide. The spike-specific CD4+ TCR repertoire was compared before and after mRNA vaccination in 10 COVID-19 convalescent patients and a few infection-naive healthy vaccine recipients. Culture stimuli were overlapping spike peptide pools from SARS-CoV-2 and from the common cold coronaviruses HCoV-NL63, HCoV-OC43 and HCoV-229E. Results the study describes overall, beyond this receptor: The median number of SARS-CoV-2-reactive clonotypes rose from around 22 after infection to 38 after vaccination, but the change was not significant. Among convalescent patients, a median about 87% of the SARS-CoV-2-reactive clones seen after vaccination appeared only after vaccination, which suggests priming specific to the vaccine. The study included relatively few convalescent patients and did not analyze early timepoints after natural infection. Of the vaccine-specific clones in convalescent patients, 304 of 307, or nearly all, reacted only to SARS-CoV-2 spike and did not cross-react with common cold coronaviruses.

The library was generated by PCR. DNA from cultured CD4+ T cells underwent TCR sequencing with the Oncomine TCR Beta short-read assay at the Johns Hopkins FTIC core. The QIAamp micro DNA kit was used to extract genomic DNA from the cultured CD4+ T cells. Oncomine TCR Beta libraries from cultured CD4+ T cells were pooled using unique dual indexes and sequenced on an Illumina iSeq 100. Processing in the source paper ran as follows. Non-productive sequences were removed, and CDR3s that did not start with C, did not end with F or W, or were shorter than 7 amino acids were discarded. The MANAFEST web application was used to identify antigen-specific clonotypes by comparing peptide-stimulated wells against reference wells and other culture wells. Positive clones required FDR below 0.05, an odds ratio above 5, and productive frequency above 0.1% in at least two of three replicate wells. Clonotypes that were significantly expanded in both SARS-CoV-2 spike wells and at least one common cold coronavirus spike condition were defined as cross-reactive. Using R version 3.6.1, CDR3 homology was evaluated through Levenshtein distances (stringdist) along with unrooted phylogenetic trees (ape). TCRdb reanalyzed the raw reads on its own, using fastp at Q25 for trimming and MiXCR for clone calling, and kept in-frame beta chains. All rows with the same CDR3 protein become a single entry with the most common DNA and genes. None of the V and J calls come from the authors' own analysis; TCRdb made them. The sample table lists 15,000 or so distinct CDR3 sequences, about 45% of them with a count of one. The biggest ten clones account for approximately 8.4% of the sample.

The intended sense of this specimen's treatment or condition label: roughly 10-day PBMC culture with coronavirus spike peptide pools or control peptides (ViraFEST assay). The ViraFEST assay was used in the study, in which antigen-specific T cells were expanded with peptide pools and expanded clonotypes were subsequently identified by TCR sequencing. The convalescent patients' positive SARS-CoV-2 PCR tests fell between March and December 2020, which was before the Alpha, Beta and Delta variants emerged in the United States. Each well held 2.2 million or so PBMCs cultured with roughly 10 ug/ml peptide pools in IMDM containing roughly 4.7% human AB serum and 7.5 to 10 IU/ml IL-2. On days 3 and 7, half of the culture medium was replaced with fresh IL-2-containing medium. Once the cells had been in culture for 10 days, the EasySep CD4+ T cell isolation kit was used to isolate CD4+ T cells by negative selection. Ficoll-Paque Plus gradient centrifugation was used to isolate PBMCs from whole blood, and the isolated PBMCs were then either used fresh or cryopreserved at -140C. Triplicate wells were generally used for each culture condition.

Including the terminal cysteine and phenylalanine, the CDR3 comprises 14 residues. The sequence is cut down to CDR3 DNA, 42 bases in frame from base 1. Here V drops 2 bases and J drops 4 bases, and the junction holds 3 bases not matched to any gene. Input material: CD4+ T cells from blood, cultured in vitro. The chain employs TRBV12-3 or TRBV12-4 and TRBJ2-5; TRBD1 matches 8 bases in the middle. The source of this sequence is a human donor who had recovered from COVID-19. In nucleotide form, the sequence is TGTGCCAGCAGTTTACGGACAGGGATAGAGACCCAGTACTTC. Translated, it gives CASSLRTGIETQYF.